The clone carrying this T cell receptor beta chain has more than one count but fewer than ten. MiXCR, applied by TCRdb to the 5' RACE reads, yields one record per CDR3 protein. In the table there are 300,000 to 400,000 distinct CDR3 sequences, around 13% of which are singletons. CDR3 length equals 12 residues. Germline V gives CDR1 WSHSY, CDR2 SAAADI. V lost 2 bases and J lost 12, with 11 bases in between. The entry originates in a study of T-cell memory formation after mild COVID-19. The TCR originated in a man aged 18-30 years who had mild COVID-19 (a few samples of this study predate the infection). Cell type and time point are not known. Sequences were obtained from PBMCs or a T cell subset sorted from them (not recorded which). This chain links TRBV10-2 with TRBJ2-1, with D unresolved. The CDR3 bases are TGCGCCAGCAGTGAGGTCCCTCCCGGGCAGTTCTTC. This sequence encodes CASSEVPPGQFF.